This entry features one T cell receptor (beta chain) sequence. Its antigen is still unknown. The source of the sample is a study of blood T cell dynamics during melanoma immunotherapy. Study summary: Metastatic melanoma patients received first-line pembrolizumab or nivolumab plus ipilimumab. Study findings and constraints: Whether repertoire-driving clones were melanoma-specific could not be determined.

Only in-frame clones appear in the TCRdb table, and some are missing; sequencing was by immunoSEQ multiplex PCR. Of 9,500 or so clones listed, about 91% were seen once; the top ten hold around 7.2%. Time point in this sample: pre-treatment baseline. No patient had earlier systemic cancer treatment, concurrent immunosuppressants, or another active cancer. Per germline, CDR1 SGHTA and CDR2 FQGNSA. The V end lost 2 bases, the J end lost 7 bases, and 12 bases lay between the germline ends. The CDR3 loop spans 14 amino acids. Sample: blood, taken from a patient treated with checkpoint blockade. This chain links TRBV7-2 with TRBJ1-5; a weak D match, TRBD1 (6 bases). This receptor was taken from a human donor with melanoma. The CDR3 is CASSLNGGAQPQHF. DNA for the CDR3: TGTGCCAGCAGCTTAAATGGGGGGGCCCAGCCCCAGCATTTT. Drawing the rest from reference TRBV7-2 and TRBJ1-5, the complete variable domain is GAGVSQSPSNKVTEKGKDVELRCDPISGHTALYWYRQSLGQGLEFLIYFQGNSAPDKSGLPSDRFSAERTGGSVSTLTIQRTQQEDSAVYLCASSLNGGAQPQHFGDGTRLSIL.